This TCR beta chain was obtained from a study of blood T cell repertoires in COVID-19. CDR1 is SGHDT and CDR2 is YYEEEE in the germline V gene. There are 15 residues in the CDR3. V dropped 3 bases and J dropped 5; count of bases not matched to a gene: 6. Categorization into cohorts depended on clinical history that participants reported. Profiling relied on immunoSEQ multiplex PCR, and the TCRdb table lists in-frame clones only, not all of them. This repertoire shows about 230,000 clones, approximately 80% found once; its top ten account for roughly 1.8%. Sequenced material: PBMCs or T cells enriched from blood (not recorded which). This sequence joins TRBV5-6 and TRBJ2-5, with TRBD1 matching over 11 bases. The clonotype comes from a man in his sixties who had recovered from COVID-19. The CDR3 DNA follows: TGTGCCAGCAGCTACCGGACAGGGGGCCGGGAGACCCAGTACTTC. Translating it yields CASSYRTGGRETQYF.